This record concerns one T cell receptor (beta chain) sequence. The antigen is unknown. Germline lookup yields CDR1 MNHEY and CDR2 SVGAGI. The V end was cut by 5 bases, the J end by 7 bases, with 11 bases between. The CDR3 spans 12 residues. Some clones are missing from TCRdb's copy, which holds only in-frame ones; the method was immunoSEQ multiplex PCR. The sample includes around 47,000 clones, 82% of them seen just once. This record comes from a study of identifying expanded T cells in peripheral blood. Study conclusions and caveats: Across healthy donors, higher total template counts meant significantly greater roughly 2-week count variance.

The material sequenced was blood. This TCR came from a person aged 18 to 70 in good health. The rearrangement uses TRBV6-5 and TRBJ1-2; perhaps TRBD1 as D (5 bases). CDR3 DNA: TGTGCCAGCAGTGCAGGGAACGCTGGCTACACCTTC. Protein product: CASSAGNAGYTF.